This T cell receptor (beta chain) was sequenced for a study of T cell changes during pregnancy in multiple sclerosis. Method: immunoSEQ multiplex PCR; TCRdb's copy keeps in-frame clones and lacks some. The profile shows 23,000 or so clones, approximately 90% of them singletons. The CDR3 is 16 residues long. From germline, CDR1 is SGDLS and CDR2 YYNGEE. After removal of 4 bases from V and 3 bases from J, the junction contained 10 bases not matched to a gene. The V call is TRBV9, the J call TRBJ2-1; TRBD1 matches 7 bases. The sequenced sample was CD8+ T cells from peripheral blood mononuclear cells, obtained in the first trimester of pregnancy. The receptor's source is a female donor in good health, enrolled as a control in a pregnancy study. The CDR3 DNA follows: TGTGCCAGCAGCCCGCGACAGGGCGAGGTCTACAATGAGCAGTTCTTC. This codes for CASSPRQGEVYNEQFF. The full variable domain, in which reference TRBV9 and TRBJ2-1 provide the parts outside the CDR3, is DSGVTQTPKHLITATGQRVTLRCSPRSGDLSVYWYQQSLDQGLQFLIQYYNGEERAKGNILERFSAQQFPDLHSELNLSSLELGDSALYFCASSPRQGEVYNEQFFGPGTRLTVL.